These T cell receptor beta chains were read from a single sample in a study of blood T cell repertoires in COVID-19. Method: immunoSEQ multiplex PCR; TCRdb's copy keeps in-frame clones and lacks some. The sample lists more than 70,000 clones; approximately 86% were seen once. Specimen: peripheral blood. The origin of the receptors is a man in his fifties or sixties with acute or convalescent COVID-19. Each CDR3 is given with its conserved first and last residue. The D gene is left open where the match is weak. The size of a clone is reported for some rows only, either as once, few or many, or as a class for expanded clones.

D gene: TRBD1; V gene: TRBV5-1; J gene: TRBJ2-1; clone size: NA; CDR3 DNA: TGCGCCAGCAGCTCCACCCGGGACAGGGGCTACAATGAGCAGTTCTTC; CDR3 protein: CASSSTRDRGYNEQFF
D gene: TRBD1; V gene: TRBV11-2; J gene: TRBJ1-3; clone size: once; CDR3 DNA: TGTGCCAGCAGCTTTGGGACAGGGTTCTCTGGAAACACCATATATTTT; CDR3 protein: CASSFGTGFSGNTIYF
D gene: NA; V gene: TRBV27; J gene: TRBJ1-2; clone size: NA; CDR3 DNA: TGTGCCAGCAAGGGGTCCAACTATGGCTACACCTTC; CDR3 protein: CASKGSNYGYTF
D gene: TRBD2; V gene: TRBV2; J gene: TRBJ2-1; clone size: NA; CDR3 DNA: TGTGCCAGCAACCTGGGACTAGCGGGAATTAATGAGCAGTTCTTC; CDR3 protein: CASNLGLAGINEQFF
D gene: TRBD1; V gene: TRBV18; J gene: TRBJ2-7; clone size: NA; CDR3 DNA: TGTGCCAGCTCAGATAGACAGGGGAACTACGAGCAGTACTTC; CDR3 protein: CASSDRQGNYEQYF
D gene: TRBD1; V gene: TRBV7-8; J gene: TRBJ1-6; clone size: NA; CDR3 DNA: TGTGCCAGCAGCTTACCGGGACAGCTTCTACCGAATTCACCCCTCCACTTT; CDR3 protein: CASSLPGQLLPNSPLHF
D gene: TRBD2; V gene: TRBV14; J gene: TRBJ2-3; clone size: once; CDR3 DNA: TGTGCCAGCAGCCTTGACGCTAGCGGCCACACAGATACGCAGTATTTT; CDR3 protein: CASSLDASGHTDTQYF
D gene: TRBD1; V gene: TRBV10-3; J gene: TRBJ2-7; clone size: NA; CDR3 DNA: TGTGCCATCAGGAAGACAGGGGAGTACGAGCAGTACTTC; CDR3 protein: CAIRKTGEYEQYF
D gene: TRBD1; V gene: TRBV19; J gene: TRBJ1-3; clone size: NA; CDR3 DNA: TGTGCCACCGGGGACAGTCTAAACACCATATATTTT; CDR3 protein: CATGDSLNTIYF
D gene: TRBD1; V gene: TRBV28; J gene: TRBJ1-1; clone size: NA; CDR3 DNA: TGTGCCAGCAGTTTACGCCAGGGGGCAAGGACTGAAGCTTTCTTT; CDR3 protein: CASSLRQGARTEAFF
D gene: NA; V gene: TRBV10-1; J gene: TRBJ1-5; clone size: NA; CDR3 DNA: TGCGCCAGTTCGAGAGGGAGCAATCAGCCCCAGCATTTT; CDR3 protein: CASSRGSNQPQHF
D gene: NA; V gene: TRBV4-3; J gene: TRBJ2-3; clone size: few; CDR3 DNA: TGCGCCAGCAGCCAATCTCCCGTACTCCTGAGCCTGGCAGATACGCAGTATTTT; CDR3 protein: CASSQSPVLLSLADTQYF
D gene: TRBD1; V gene: TRBV18; J gene: TRBJ2-5; clone size: NA; CDR3 DNA: TGTGCCAGCTCAGGACAGGGGGTTGCCCAAGAGACCCAGTACTTC; CDR3 protein: CASSGQGVAQETQYF
D gene: NA; V gene: TRBV18; J gene: TRBJ1-5; clone size: NA; CDR3 DNA: TGTGCCAGCTCGGGGGGGGCAGGGGACCAGCCCCAGCATTTT; CDR3 protein: CASSGGAGDQPQHF
D gene: NA; V gene: TRBV6-5; J gene: TRBJ1-2; clone size: NA; CDR3 DNA: TGTGCCAGCACAACGGGCTATGGCTACACCTTC; CDR3 protein: CASTTGYGYTF
D gene: NA; V gene: TRBV19; J gene: TRBJ1-1; clone size: once; CDR3 DNA: TGTGCCAGTAGGTACCAGGGTGACGTGGGAGCTTTCTTT; CDR3 protein: CASRYQGDVGAFF
D gene: NA; V gene: TRBV12-3/TRBV12-4; J gene: TRBJ2-7; clone size: NA; CDR3 DNA: TGTGCCAGCAGCTCGAAGCCCTACGAGCAGTACTTC; CDR3 protein: CASSSKPYEQYF
D gene: NA; V gene: TRBV19; J gene: TRBJ1-1; clone size: NA; CDR3 DNA: TGTGCCAGTAGTATAGTAGCGGGGTACACTGAAGCTTTCTTT; CDR3 protein: CASSIVAGYTEAFF
D gene: TRBD1; V gene: TRBV10-2; J gene: TRBJ1-6; clone size: NA; CDR3 DNA: TGCGCCAGCAGTGAGGGGACAGTCAATCCCCTCCACTTT; CDR3 protein: CASSEGTVNPLHF
D gene: TRBD1; V gene: TRBV4-2; J gene: TRBJ2-4; clone size: once; CDR3 DNA: TGTGCCAGCAGCCAAGACGGGACAGTAGCCAAAAACATTCAGTACTTC; CDR3 protein: CASSQDGTVAKNIQYF
D gene: TRBD1; V gene: TRBV7-6; J gene: TRBJ1-1; clone size: NA; CDR3 DNA: TGTGCCAGCAGCCCCAAACAGGACAGGGTGTACACTGAAGCTTTCTTT; CDR3 protein: CASSPKQDRVYTEAFF
D gene: TRBD1; V gene: TRBV3-1/TRBV3-2; J gene: TRBJ1-1; clone size: NA; CDR3 DNA: TGTGCCAGCAGCCTAAGGACAGGGGCAGCTTTCTTT; CDR3 protein: CASSLRTGAAFF
D gene: NA; V gene: TRBV5-5; J gene: TRBJ2-1; clone size: NA; CDR3 DNA: TGTGCCAGCAGCCCGGCTGCTAGCGACCACAATGAGCAGTTCTTC; CDR3 protein: CASSPAASDHNEQFF
D gene: NA; V gene: TRBV13; J gene: TRBJ2-1; clone size: NA; CDR3 DNA: TGTGCCAGCAGCACCCCCACCCTTGGTGCTAGTCTGTTCTTC; CDR3 protein: CASSTPTLGASLFF
D gene: NA; V gene: TRBV6-2/TRBV6-3; J gene: TRBJ1-2; clone size: NA; CDR3 DNA: TGTGCCAGCAGTTACTCGAGTACCTATGGCTACACCTTC; CDR3 protein: CASSYSSTYGYTF
D gene: NA; V gene: TRBV27; J gene: TRBJ2-1; clone size: NA; CDR3 DNA: TGTGCCAGCAGTTATACAGGGCAAACCTACAATGAGCAGTTCTTC; CDR3 protein: CASSYTGQTYNEQFF
D gene: TRBD2; V gene: TRBV2; J gene: TRBJ2-3; clone size: NA; CDR3 DNA: TGTGCCAGCAGATTGCCGGGACTAGGCACAGATACGCAGTATTTT; CDR3 protein: CASRLPGLGTDTQYF